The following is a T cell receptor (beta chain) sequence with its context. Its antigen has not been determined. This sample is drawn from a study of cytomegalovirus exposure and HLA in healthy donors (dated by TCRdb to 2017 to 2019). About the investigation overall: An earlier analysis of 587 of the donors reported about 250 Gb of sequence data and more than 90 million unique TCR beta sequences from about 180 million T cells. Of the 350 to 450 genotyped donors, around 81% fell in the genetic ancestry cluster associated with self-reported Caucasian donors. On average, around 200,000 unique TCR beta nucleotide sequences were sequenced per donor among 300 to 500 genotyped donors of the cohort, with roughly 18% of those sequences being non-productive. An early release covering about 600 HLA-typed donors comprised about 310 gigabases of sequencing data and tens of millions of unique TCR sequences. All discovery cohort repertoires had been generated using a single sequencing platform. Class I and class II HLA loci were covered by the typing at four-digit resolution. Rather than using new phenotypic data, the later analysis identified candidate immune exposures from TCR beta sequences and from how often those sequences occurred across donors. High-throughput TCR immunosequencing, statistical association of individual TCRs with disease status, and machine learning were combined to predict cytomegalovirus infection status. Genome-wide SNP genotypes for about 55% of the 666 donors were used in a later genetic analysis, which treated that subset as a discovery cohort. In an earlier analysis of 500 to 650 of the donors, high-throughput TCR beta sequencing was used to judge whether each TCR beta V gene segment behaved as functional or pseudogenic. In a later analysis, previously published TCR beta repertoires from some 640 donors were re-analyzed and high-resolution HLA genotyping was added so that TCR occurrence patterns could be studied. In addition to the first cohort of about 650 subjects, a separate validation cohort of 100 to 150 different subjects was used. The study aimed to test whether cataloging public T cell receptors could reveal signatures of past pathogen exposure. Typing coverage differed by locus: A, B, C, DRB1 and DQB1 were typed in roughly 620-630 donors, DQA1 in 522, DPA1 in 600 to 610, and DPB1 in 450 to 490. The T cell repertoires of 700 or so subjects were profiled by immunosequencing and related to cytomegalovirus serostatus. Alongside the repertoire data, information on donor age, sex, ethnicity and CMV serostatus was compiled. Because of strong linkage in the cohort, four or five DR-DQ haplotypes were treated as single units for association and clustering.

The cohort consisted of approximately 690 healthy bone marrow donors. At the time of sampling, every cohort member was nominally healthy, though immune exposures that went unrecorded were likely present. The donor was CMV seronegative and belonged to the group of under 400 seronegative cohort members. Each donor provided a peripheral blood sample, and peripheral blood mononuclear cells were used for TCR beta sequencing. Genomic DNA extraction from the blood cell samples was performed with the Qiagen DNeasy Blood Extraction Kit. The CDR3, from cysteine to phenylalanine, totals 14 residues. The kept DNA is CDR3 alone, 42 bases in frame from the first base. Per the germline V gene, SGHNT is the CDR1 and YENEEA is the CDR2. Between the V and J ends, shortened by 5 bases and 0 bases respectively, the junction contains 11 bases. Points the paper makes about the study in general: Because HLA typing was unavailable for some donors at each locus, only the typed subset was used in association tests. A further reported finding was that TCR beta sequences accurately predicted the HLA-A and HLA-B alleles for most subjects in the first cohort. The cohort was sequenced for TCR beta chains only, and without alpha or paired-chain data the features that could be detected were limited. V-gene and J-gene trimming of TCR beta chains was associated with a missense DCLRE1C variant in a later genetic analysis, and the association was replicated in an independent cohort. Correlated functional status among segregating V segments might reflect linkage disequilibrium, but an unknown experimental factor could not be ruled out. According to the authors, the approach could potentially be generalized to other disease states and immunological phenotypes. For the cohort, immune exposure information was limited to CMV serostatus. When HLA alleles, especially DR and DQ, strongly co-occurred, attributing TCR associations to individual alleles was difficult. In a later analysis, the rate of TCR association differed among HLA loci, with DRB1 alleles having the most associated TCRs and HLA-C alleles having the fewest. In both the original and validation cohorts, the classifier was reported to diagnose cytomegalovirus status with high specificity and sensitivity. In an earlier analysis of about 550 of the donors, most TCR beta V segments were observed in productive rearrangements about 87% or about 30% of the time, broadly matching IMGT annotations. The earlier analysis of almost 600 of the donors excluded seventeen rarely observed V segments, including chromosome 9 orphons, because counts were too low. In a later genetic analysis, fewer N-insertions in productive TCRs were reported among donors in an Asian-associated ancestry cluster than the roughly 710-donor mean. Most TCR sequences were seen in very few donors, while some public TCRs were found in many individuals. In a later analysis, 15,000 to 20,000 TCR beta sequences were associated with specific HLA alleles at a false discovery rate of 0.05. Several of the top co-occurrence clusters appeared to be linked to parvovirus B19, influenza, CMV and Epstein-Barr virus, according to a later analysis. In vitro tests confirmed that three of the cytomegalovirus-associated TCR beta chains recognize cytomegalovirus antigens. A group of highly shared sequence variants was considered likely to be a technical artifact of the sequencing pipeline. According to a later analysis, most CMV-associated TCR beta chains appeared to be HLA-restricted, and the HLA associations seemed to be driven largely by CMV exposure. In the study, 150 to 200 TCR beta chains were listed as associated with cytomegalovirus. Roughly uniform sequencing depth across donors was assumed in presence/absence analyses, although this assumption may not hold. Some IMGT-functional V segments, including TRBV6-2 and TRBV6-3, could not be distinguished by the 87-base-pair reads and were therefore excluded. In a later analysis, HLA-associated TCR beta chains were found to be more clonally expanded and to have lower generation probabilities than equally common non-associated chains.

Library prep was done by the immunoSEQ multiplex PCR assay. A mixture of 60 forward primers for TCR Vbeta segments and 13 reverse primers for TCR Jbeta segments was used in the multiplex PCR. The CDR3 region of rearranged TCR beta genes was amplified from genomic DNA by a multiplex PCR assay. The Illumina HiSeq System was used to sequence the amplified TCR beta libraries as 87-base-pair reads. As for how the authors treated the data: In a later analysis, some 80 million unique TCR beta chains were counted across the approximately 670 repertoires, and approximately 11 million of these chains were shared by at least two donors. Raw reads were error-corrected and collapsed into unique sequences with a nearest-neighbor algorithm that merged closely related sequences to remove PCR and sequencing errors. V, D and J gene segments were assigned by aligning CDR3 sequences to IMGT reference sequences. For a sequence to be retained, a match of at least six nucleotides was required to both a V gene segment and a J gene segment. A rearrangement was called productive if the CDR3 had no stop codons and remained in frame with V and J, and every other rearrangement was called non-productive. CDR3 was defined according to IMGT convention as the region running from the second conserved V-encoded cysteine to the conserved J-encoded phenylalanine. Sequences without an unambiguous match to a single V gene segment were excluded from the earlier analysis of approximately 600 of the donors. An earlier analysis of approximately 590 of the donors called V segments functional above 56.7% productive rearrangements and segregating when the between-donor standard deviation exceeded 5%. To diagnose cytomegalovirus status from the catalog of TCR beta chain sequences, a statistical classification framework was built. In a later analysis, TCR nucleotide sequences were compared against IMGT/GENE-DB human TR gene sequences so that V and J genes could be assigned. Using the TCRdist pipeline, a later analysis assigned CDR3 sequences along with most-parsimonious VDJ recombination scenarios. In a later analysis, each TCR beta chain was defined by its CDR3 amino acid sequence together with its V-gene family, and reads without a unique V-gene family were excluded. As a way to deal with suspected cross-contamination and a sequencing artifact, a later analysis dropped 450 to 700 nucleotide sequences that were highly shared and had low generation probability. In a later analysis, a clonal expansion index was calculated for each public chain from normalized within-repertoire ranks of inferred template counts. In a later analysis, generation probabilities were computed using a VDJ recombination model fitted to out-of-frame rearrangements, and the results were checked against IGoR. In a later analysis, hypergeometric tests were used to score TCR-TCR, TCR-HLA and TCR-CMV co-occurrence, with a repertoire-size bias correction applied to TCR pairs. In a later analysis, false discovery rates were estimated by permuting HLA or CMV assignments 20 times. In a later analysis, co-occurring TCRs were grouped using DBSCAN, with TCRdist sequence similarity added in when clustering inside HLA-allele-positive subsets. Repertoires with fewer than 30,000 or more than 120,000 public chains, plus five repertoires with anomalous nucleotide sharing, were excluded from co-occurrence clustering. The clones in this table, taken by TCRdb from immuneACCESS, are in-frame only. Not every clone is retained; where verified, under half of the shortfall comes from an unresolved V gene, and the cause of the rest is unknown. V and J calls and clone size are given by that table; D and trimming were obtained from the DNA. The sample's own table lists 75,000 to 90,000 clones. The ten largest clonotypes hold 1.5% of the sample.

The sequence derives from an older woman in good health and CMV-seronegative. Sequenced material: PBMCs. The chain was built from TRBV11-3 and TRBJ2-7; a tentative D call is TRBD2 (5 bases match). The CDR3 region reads CASSPRGASYEQYF. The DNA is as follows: TGTGCCAGCAGCCCCCGGGGAGCCTCCTACGAGCAGTACTTC.